This T cell receptor (beta chain) was profiled in a study of blood T cell repertoires in COVID-19. On the study more broadly: T cells, B-cell-depleted T cells, or PBMCs supplied cDNA or gDNA.

Some clones are missing from TCRdb's copy, which holds only in-frame ones; the method was immunoSEQ multiplex PCR. The data hold tens of thousands of clones, with about nine tenths observed a single time. CDR3 size: 14 residues. Germline values: CDR1 SSHAT, CDR2 FNYEAQ (reference sequence). Germline trimming cut 5 bases from V and 4 bases from J; bases unmatched to any gene: 5. The chain couples TRBV7-7 to TRBJ2-3, with 8 bases aligning to TRBD2. The source of this sequence is a man in his forties with COVID-19, enrolled during active disease. The sequenced sample was peripheral blood. For the CDR3, the DNA is TGTGCCAGCAGCAGACTAGCGCCCCCAGATACGCAGTATTTT. Translation gives CASSRLAPPDTQYF.